This T cell receptor beta chain is from a study of T cell repertoires in ileal Crohn's disease. Study as a whole: 35% were active smokers at surgery; median disease duration was almost 8 years. M6 samples are neoterminal ileum biopsies from postoperative colonoscopy.

The V end was cut by 5 bases, the J end by 8 bases, with 13 bases between. The CDR3 runs to 13 residues. CDR1 and CDR2 (germline): SGHTA, FQGNSA. Study-level points and caveats: Postoperative endoscopy occurred within one year, median approximately 6.8 months.

TCRdb's table, derived via immunoSEQ multiplex PCR, lists solely in-frame clones and lacks some. Here the sample spans more than 50,000 clones, 85% to 90% being singletons. Note on this clone: No antigen is known for it.

Sample time point: neoterminal ileum biopsy at postoperative endoscopy, about 6 months after surgery. The sequence was obtained from an adult with Crohn's disease. The sequencing input was ileal tissue. V is TRBV7-2 and J is TRBJ2-1; no clear D gene. The CDR3 here is CASSPSSSYEQFF. In DNA form, the CDR3 reads TGTGCCAGCAGCCCCTCGTCCTCTTATGAGCAGTTCTTC.